This T cell receptor (beta chain) comes out of a study of radiotherapy plus CTLA-4 blockade in lung cancer. Background on the study: Patients showed objective responses in 18% of cases, and disease control was achieved by 31%. General study findings and limits: Tumor-derived TCR clones expanded in blood after radiotherapy plus ipilimumab. According to reports, early shifts in blood T cell clones, alongside interferon-beta, forecast response most accurately.

The CDR3 spans 19 residues. Germline V gene lookup returns CDR1 MGHRA and CDR2 YSYEKL. In its sample, this clone was seen once. The antigen remains unidentified. Profiling relied on immunoSEQ multiplex PCR, and the TCRdb table lists in-frame clones only, not all of them. Counted here are tens of thousands of clones, about 77% occurring once; the ten biggest clones make up about 2.2%. Alongside CTLA-4 blockade with ipilimumab, patients with chemo-refractory metastatic non-small-cell lung cancer received focal radiation. This specimen consisted of peripheral blood, obtained from a patient treated with radiotherapy plus ipilimumab. The source is a human donor with non-small cell lung cancer whose response to radiotherapy plus ipilimumab could not be evaluated. The chain couples TRBV4-1 to TRBJ2-5, with 10 bases lining up with TRBD2. Judging by the DNA end, TRBJ2-7 fits better; the J call may be wrong. CDR3 coding DNA: TGCGCCAGCAGCCAAGATTATAGTAGCGGGAGGAGCTGGTCCTACGAGCAGTACTTC. Protein: CASSQDYSSGRSWSYEQYF.